The rows below give T cell receptor beta chains drawn from one sample of a study of T cells in Graves' hyperthyroidism and ophthalmopathy. TCRdb re-derived calls from the multiplex PCR reads in MiXCR, one entry per CDR3 protein. The data show roughly 700,000 distinct CDR3 sequences, around 15% seen once. Sequenced: blood. Receptor source: a man in his fifties or sixties with Graves' hyperthyroidism. CDR3s include the opening cysteine and the closing phenylalanine or tryptophan.

>TRBJ2-7|TRBV25-1
CASSEYAGGSYEQYF
>TRBJ1-1|TRBV19
CASTNTPNTEAFF
>TRBJ2-7|TRBV29-1
CSVGRDGYEQYF
>TRBJ2-7|TRBV5-1
CASSLGAPSYEQYF
>TRBJ2-7|TRBV18
CASSPVGWLYEQYF
>TRBJ2-1|TRBV4-3
CASSQSASSGRGNEQFF
>TRBJ2-7|TRBV7-8
CASSAETGCAGYEQYF
>TRBJ2-3|TRBV18
CASSPPPMGSTDTQYF
>TRBJ1-5|TRBV12-3/TRBV12-4
CASSSWTGGGNQPQHF
>TRBJ2-1|TRBV20-1
CSARALAYNEQFF
>TRBJ1-1|TRBV3-1
CASRPEGGGGTEAFF
>TRBJ1-3|TRBV5-6
CASSELAGIGGNTIYF
>TRBJ1-2|TRBV28
CASSLQYEPLIRDYGYTF
>TRBJ2-2|TRBV12-3/TRBV12-4
CASILGTNTGELFF
>TRBJ1-3|TRBV25-1
CASSGGPSNTTYF
>TRBJ2-3|TRBV27
CASSWGTSLRTDTQYF
>TRBJ2-1|TRBV29-1
CSVEGTSGRNNEQFF
>TRBJ2-2|TRBV20-1
CSAGEAVSSGELFF
>TRBJ2-1|TRBV10-2
CASSERASSYNEQFF
>TRBJ1-1|TRBV27
CASRRPGQGNTEAFF
>TRBJ1-1|TRBV5-5
CASSLMTDEAFF
>TRBJ2-7|TRBV6-1
CASTTYRVWYEQYF
>TRBJ2-7|TRBV5-6
CASSLAYRTTSSYEQYF
>TRBJ2-3|TRBV9
CASSVNEGGVVADTQYF
>TRBJ2-5|TRBV9
CASSAGAGLQETQYF
>TRBJ2-7|TRBV10-3
CAISNGQDYEQYF